The rows below give T cell receptor beta chains drawn from one sample of a study of blood T cell repertoires in COVID-19. TCRdb keeps only in-frame clones here, not all; method: immunoSEQ multiplex PCR. The sample has approximately 230,000 clones, around 89% seen once. Sample: peripheral blood. The receptors stem from a woman aged 25 to 39 with COVID-19, enrolled during active disease. The CDR3 runs from the conserved cysteine through the conserved F or W. The D gene is left open where the match is weak. The listing skips clone size in some rows; elsewhere it reads once, few, many or a size class.

j_gene,abundance,d_gene,v_gene,CDR3aa,CDR3nt
TRBJ1-2,NA,NA,TRBV7-2,CASSDPRQTYGYTF,TGTGCCAGCAGCGACCCAAGACAGACTTATGGCTACACCTTC
TRBJ2-5,NA,NA,TRBV5-8,CASSSGTTAQETQYF,TGTGCCAGCAGCTCCGGGACAACGGCACAAGAGACCCAGTACTTC
TRBJ1-2,NA,TRBD1,TRBV30,CAWSAGQGHGYTF,TGTGCCTGGAGTGCAGGACAGGGTCATGGCTACACCTTC
TRBJ2-2,NA,NA,TRBV7-2,CASSLVSTGELFF,TGTGCCAGCAGCTTAGTATCCACCGGGGAGCTGTTTTTT
TRBJ1-2,NA,TRBD1,TRBV24-1,CATSAEGTGGLSGYTF,TGTGCCACCAGTGCCGAGGGGACAGGGGGCTTATCGGGCTACACCTTC
TRBJ2-3,NA,NA,TRBV9,CASSVASGASPTDTQYF,TGTGCCAGCAGCGTAGCTTCAGGGGCCTCCCCCACAGATACGCAGTATTTT
TRBJ1-6,NA,NA,TRBV9,CASSPFDAEFSPLHF,TGTGCCAGCAGCCCCTTCGACGCGGAGTTTTCACCCCTCCACTTT
TRBJ2-5,NA,TRBD2,TRBV3-1/TRBV3-2,CASPGAGGGETQYF,TGTGCCAGTCCGGGGGCGGGGGGCGGAGAGACCCAGTACTTC
TRBJ1-5,NA,TRBD1,TRBV6-2/TRBV6-3,CASSLRDSYSNQPQHF,TGTGCCAGCAGTCTCCGGGACAGCTATAGCAATCAGCCCCAGCATTTT
TRBJ1-2,few,NA,TRBV29-1,CSVSQSGQGYGYTF,TGCAGCGTTTCCCAGTCGGGACAAGGCTATGGCTACACCTTC
TRBJ1-1,NA,TRBD1,TRBV30,CAWKPRGEIYTEAFF,TGTGCCTGGAAGCCCAGGGGGGAAATTTACACTGAAGCTTTCTTT
TRBJ2-3,NA,TRBD2,TRBV7-2,CASSLAVGLAAYTDTQYF,TGTGCCAGCAGCTTAGCCGTAGGACTAGCGGCTTACACAGATACGCAGTATTTT
TRBJ1-5,few,NA,TRBV21-1,CASSTIQGEHDQPQHF,TGTGCCAGCAGCACTATACAGGGGGAGCATGATCAGCCCCAGCATTTT
TRBJ1-3,NA,TRBD1,TRBV29-1,CSVELGRDRDTIYF,TGCAGCGTTGAGTTGGGTCGGGACAGGGACACCATATATTTT
TRBJ2-7,NA,NA,TRBV7-2,CASSFGGAAYEQYF,TGTGCCAGCAGCTTTGGCGGGGCAGCCTACGAGCAGTACTTC
TRBJ2-5,NA,TRBD1,TRBV19,CASSGQGGETQYF,TGTGCCAGTAGTGGACAGGGAGGAGAGACCCAGTACTTC
TRBJ1-6,NA,NA,TRBV28,CASSLRLRGAGKSPLHF,TGTGCCAGCAGTTTACGTTTACGGGGGGCAGGCAAATCACCCCTCCACTTT
TRBJ2-1,once,NA,TRBV6-2/TRBV6-3,CASSYSGRYNEQFF,TGTGCCAGCAGTTATAGCGGCCGCTACAATGAGCAGTTCTTC
TRBJ2-3,NA,TRBD1,TRBV4-1,CASSPRDSRTDTQYF,TGCGCCAGCAGCCCCCGGGACAGCCGGACAGATACGCAGTATTTT
TRBJ1-2,once,TRBD1,TRBV6-5,CASSLRTGINYGYTF,TGTGCCAGCAGTCTTAGGACAGGGATCAACTATGGCTACACCTTC
TRBJ2-3,few,TRBD2,TRBV11-3,CASSSSGALRDTQYF,TGTGCCAGCAGCTCGAGCGGGGCCCTAAGGGATACGCAGTATTTT
TRBJ1-6,NA,NA,TRBV4-2,CASSPQADHNSPLHF,TGTGCCAGCAGCCCCCAAGCGGATCATAATTCACCCCTCCACTTT
TRBJ2-7,NA,NA,TRBV7-8,CASSSQRAGLTYEQYF,TGTGCCAGCAGCTCCCAACGGGCAGGGTTGACCTACGAGCAGTACTTC
TRBJ2-7,NA,TRBD1,TRBV18,CASSLEDRFYEQYF,TGTGCCAGCTCATTGGAGGACAGGTTCTACGAGCAGTACTTC
TRBJ1-6,NA,NA,TRBV7-6,CASSLGGGGYNSPLHF,TGTGCCAGCAGCTTAGGAGGGGGGGGGTATAATTCACCCCTCCACTTT
TRBJ2-2,NA,TRBD1,TRBV24-1,CATSTPRTGPNTGELFF,TGTGCCACCAGTACTCCCCGGACAGGGCCCAACACCGGGGAGCTGTTTTTT
TRBJ1-6,NA,NA,TRBV28,CASTPGAGAYNSPLHF,TGTGCCAGCACCCCAGGGGCAGGGGCCTATAATTCACCCCTCCACTTT
TRBJ1-2,NA,TRBD1,TRBV14,CASSQDLQGVNGYTF,TGTGCCAGCAGCCAAGATCTGCAGGGGGTGAACGGCTACACCTTC
TRBJ1-6,NA,NA,TRBV13,CASSFQNSPLHF,TGTGCCAGCAGCTTCCAGAATTCACCCCTCCACTTT
TRBJ2-2,NA,TRBD1,TRBV19,CASSIVTNRGAGTGELFF,TGTGCCAGTAGTATAGTGACGAACAGGGGCGCCGGCACCGGGGAGCTGTTTTTT
TRBJ2-1,few,TRBD2,TRBV12-3/TRBV12-4,CASSPSGSGEQFF,TGTGCCAGCAGCCCGAGCGGGAGTGGGGAGCAGTTCTTC
TRBJ2-5,NA,NA,TRBV7-2,CASSLRGRETQYF,TGTGCCAGCAGCTTACGGGGTAGGGAGACCCAGTACTTC
TRBJ2-1,few,TRBD2,TRBV5-4,CASSPSSGHLYSYNEQFF,TGTGCCAGCAGTCCGTCTAGCGGGCACCTCTACTCCTACAATGAGCAGTTCTTC
TRBJ1-4,NA,NA,TRBV28,CASTRMSGTYNEKLFF,TGTGCCAGCACCCGAATGAGCGGGACCTATAATGAAAAACTGTTTTTT
TRBJ2-2,NA,TRBD1,TRBV12-3/TRBV12-4,CASSTGGIGELFF,TGTGCCAGCAGTACAGGGGGTATCGGGGAGCTGTTTTTT
TRBJ1-2,NA,NA,TRBV11-1,CASSLSSRTNYGYTF,TGTGCCAGCAGCTTAAGTTCGCGGACTAACTATGGCTACACCTTC
TRBJ1-1,NA,NA,TRBV15,CATSRVVSPGNTEAFF,TGTGCCACCAGCAGAGTGGTATCGCCGGGAAACACTGAAGCTTTCTTT
TRBJ2-5,NA,NA,TRBV7-9,CASSPQKRSRGTQYF,TGTGCCAGCAGCCCCCAAAAAAGGAGCCGAGGGACCCAGTACTTC
TRBJ1-4,NA,NA,TRBV28,CASSFGRDNQIF,TGTGCCAGCAGTTTTGGTCGCGACAACCAGATTTTT
TRBJ2-7,NA,TRBD2,TRBV27,CASSPKRGTDYEQYF,TGTGCCAGCAGTCCAAAGCGGGGGACCGACTACGAGCAGTACTTC
TRBJ1-1,once,TRBD1,TRBV13,CASSPGTGYSEAFF,TGTGCCAGCAGCCCCGGGACAGGGTATTCTGAAGCTTTCTTT
TRBJ1-6,NA,NA,TRBV9,CASSVEGSRGSPLHF,TGTGCCAGCAGCGTAGAGGGGTCAAGGGGTTCACCCCTCCACTTT
TRBJ2-5,NA,NA,TRBV7-9,CASSFWSEQETQYF,TGTGCCAGCAGCTTTTGGTCGGAGCAAGAGACCCAGTACTTC